This T cell receptor (beta chain) was recovered during a study of PD-1 blockade in classical Hodgkin lymphoma. The wider study: Patients were treated with nivolumab at 3 mg/kg, and this was given intravenously every 2 weeks.

Germline loops: CDR1 DFQATT, CDR2 SNEGSKA (reference sequence). The CDR3 spans 11 residues. The repertoire was sequenced with immunoSEQ multiplex PCR; TCRdb's copy has only in-frame clones and lacks some. This sample has around 93,000 clones, with around 80% found just once. The study, taken as a whole, reports: Individuals initiating nivolumab under 1 year after ASCT were excluded. Newly diagnosed patients had baseline TCR diversity that was reportedly lower than that of healthy donors.

A remark on this clone: Its target is not known. One junction end does not reproduce the germline sequence, and a read error may be involved. The sample has other DNA sequences that encode this CDR3 too.

This sample's time point: cycle 4 day 1 (C4D1), after 6 weeks of nivolumab. Every patient had relapsed following autologous stem cell transplantation, and cohorts differed in brentuximab vedotin exposure. This TCR derives from a human donor with classical Hodgkin lymphoma. This sample comprised peripheral blood mononuclear cells (PBMCs), obtained before the fourth cycle of nivolumab. The V gene is TRBV20-1, the J gene TRBJ2-7, with 9 bases fitting TRBD1. The CDR3 spells CSGRDRDEQYF. The CDR3 nucleotides read TGCAGTGGCCGGGACAGGGACGAGCAGTACTTT.